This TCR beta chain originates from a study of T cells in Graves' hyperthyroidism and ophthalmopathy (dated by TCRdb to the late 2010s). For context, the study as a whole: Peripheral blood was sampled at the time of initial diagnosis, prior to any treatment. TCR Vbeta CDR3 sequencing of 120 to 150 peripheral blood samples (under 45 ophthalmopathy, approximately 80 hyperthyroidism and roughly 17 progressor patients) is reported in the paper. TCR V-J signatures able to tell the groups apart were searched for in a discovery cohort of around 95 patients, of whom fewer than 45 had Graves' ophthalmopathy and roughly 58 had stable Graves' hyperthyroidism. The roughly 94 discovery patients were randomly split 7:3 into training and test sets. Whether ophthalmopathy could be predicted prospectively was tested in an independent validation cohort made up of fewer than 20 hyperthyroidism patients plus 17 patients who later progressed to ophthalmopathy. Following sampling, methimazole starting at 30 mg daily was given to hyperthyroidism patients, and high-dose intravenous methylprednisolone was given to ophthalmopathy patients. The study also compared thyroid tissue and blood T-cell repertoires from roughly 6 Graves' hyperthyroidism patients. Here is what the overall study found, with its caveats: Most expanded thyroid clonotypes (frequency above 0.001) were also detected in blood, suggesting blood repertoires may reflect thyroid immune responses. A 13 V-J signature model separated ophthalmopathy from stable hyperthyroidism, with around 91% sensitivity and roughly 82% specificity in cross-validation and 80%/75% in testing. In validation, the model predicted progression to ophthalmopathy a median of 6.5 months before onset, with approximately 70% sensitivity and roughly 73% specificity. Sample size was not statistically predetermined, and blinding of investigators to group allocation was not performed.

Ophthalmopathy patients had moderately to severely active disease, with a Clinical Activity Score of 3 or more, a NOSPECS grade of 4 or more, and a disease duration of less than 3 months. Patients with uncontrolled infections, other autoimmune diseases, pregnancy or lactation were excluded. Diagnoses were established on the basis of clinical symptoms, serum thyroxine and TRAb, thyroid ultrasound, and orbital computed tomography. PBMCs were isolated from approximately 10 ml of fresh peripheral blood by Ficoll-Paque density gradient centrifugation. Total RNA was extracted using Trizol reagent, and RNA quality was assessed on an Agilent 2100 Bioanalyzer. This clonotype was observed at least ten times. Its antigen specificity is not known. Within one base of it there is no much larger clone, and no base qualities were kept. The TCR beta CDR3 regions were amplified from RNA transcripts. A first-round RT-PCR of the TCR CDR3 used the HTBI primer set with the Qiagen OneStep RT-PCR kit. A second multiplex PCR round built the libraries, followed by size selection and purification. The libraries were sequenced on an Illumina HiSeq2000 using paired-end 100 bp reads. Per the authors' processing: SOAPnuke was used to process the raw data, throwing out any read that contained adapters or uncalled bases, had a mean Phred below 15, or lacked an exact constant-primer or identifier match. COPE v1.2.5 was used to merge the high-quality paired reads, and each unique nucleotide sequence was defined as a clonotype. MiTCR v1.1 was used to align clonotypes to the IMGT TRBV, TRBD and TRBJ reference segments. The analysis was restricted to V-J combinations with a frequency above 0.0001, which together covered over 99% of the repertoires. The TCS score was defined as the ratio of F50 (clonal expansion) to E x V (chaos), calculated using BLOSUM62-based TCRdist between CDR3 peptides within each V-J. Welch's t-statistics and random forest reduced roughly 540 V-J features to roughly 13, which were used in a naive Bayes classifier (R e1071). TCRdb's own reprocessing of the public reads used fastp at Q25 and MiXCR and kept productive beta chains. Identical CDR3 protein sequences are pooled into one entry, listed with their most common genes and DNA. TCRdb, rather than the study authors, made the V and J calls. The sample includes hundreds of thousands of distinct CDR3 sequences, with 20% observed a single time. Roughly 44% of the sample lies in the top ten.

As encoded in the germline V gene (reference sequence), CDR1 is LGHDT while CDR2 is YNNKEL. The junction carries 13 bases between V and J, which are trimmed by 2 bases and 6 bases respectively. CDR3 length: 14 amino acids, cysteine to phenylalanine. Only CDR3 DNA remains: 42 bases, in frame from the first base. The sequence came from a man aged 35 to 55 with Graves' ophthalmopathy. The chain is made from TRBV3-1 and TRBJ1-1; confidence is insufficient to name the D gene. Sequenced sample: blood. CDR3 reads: CASSQKDRPSEAFF. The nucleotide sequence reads TGTGCCAGCAGCCAAAAGGACCGTCCGTCTGAAGCTTTCTTT. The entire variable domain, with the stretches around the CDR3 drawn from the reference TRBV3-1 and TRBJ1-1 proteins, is DTAVSQTPKYLVTQMGNDKSIKCEQNLGHDTMYWYKQDSKKFLKIMFSYNNKELIINETVPNRFSPKSPDKAHLNLHINSLELGDSAVYFCASSQKDRPSEAFFGQGTRLTVV.